Listed below are T cell receptor beta chains from one sample, sequenced in a study of T cells after yellow fever vaccination. Via MiXCR, TCRdb re-called the 5' RACE reads, giving one row per CDR3 protein. The data contain around 140,000 distinct CDR3 sequences, 7.7% of them singletons. Sequences were derived from CD4+ T cells sorted from PBMCs, sampled 5 days after the yellow fever booster vaccination. The receptors were gathered from a man aged 25-45 years who received the YFV17D yellow fever vaccine. CDR3s include the opening cysteine and the closing phenylalanine or tryptophan. The D gene is left open where the match is weak. Clone size is shown for a subset of rows, as once, few, many or a class of expanded clone.

V gene: TRBV29-1
clone size: many
D gene: .
J gene: TRBJ2-1
CDR3 DNA: TGCAGTGCCCAGGGGGGTGGAACGTACAATGAGCAGTTCTTC
CDR3 protein: CSAQGGGTYNEQFF

V gene: TRBV7-2
clone size: many
D gene: .
J gene: TRBJ1-5
CDR3 DNA: TGTGCCAGCAGCTTACTGGACGGCACAGATCAGCCCCAGCATTTT
CDR3 protein: CASSLLDGTDQPQHF

V gene: TRBV18
clone size: many
D gene: .
J gene: TRBJ2-1
CDR3 DNA: TGTGCCAGCTCACCGGGGGGACTCCCTGCCTCCTACAATGAGCAGTTCTTC
CDR3 protein: CASSPGGLPASYNEQFF

V gene: TRBV11-2
clone size: many
D gene: .
J gene: TRBJ2-2
CDR3 DNA: TGTGCCAGCAGCTTATCGGGGACTGCGGGGACCGGGGAGCTGTTTTTT
CDR3 protein: CASSLSGTAGTGELFF

V gene: TRBV7-2
clone size: .
D gene: .
J gene: TRBJ1-1
CDR3 DNA: TGTGCCAGCAGCTTAGTTAGCGGGGCGGTGGCTGAAGCTTTCTTT
CDR3 protein: CASSLVSGAVAEAFF

V gene: TRBV20-1
clone size: .
D gene: .
J gene: TRBJ2-7
CDR3 DNA: TGCAGTGCTAGCGTTTCGGGGGGCAACGAGCAGTACTTC
CDR3 protein: CSASVSGGNEQYF

V gene: TRBV28
clone size: many
D gene: TRBD1
J gene: TRBJ1-2
CDR3 DNA: TGTGCCAGCAGTTGGGGACAGGCGTCCTATGGCTACACCTTC
CDR3 protein: CASSWGQASYGYTF

V gene: TRBV7-8
clone size: few
D gene: .
J gene: TRBJ1-6
CDR3 DNA: TGTGCCAGCAGCTTAGCAAGCCGGGATTCACCCCTCCACTTT
CDR3 protein: CASSLASRDSPLHF

V gene: TRBV12-3/TRBV12-4
clone size: many
D gene: TRBD1
J gene: TRBJ2-3
CDR3 DNA: TGTGCCAGCAGTCCCCCAGGGGGCGTACAGGGCACGCAGTATTTT
CDR3 protein: CASSPPGGVQGTQYF

V gene: TRBV4-3
clone size: many
D gene: TRBD2
J gene: TRBJ2-1
CDR3 DNA: TGCGCCAGCAAGAGGACGACTAGCGGCGGGGAGGGTGAGCAGTTCTTC
CDR3 protein: CASKRTTSGGEGEQFF

V gene: TRBV10-3
clone size: many
D gene: TRBD2
J gene: TRBJ2-1
CDR3 DNA: TGTGCCATCAGTGAGCCGTTTGGGAGCGGGAGTATCAGCGGGAATGAGCAGTTCTTC
CDR3 protein: CAISEPFGSGSISGNEQFF

V gene: TRBV5-6
clone size: many
D gene: .
J gene: TRBJ2-2
CDR3 DNA: TGTGCCAGCAGCTTGGCAGTGGGAACGAACACCGGGGAGCTGTTTTTT
CDR3 protein: CASSLAVGTNTGELFF

V gene: TRBV5-1
clone size: many
D gene: .
J gene: TRBJ2-6
CDR3 DNA: TGCGCCAGCAGCTTGGCTTCTACAGGGCCTGGGGCCAACGTCCTGACTTTC
CDR3 protein: CASSLASTGPGANVLTF

V gene: TRBV3-1
clone size: many
D gene: TRBD2
J gene: TRBJ2-7
CDR3 DNA: TGTGCCAGCAGCCCCCAGGGACTAGCGGGAGGAGTCATCTACGAGCAGTACTTC
CDR3 protein: CASSPQGLAGGVIYEQYF

V gene: TRBV7-6
clone size: many
D gene: TRBD2
J gene: TRBJ2-1
CDR3 DNA: TGTGCCAGCAGCTTAGCGGCGGGAGGATCGAATGAGCAGTTCTTC
CDR3 protein: CASSLAAGGSNEQFF

V gene: TRBV7-3
clone size: few
D gene: TRBD1
J gene: TRBJ2-1
CDR3 DNA: TGTGCCAGCTCCGGGACAGGGGTACCCAATGAGCAGTTCTTC
CDR3 protein: CASSGTGVPNEQFF

V gene: TRBV5-1
clone size: many
D gene: .
J gene: TRBJ2-3
CDR3 DNA: TGCGCCAGCAGCCTGGGGGACGAAAGTACAGATACGCAGTATTTT
CDR3 protein: CASSLGDESTDTQYF

V gene: TRBV12-3/TRBV12-4
clone size: many
D gene: .
J gene: TRBJ2-7
CDR3 DNA: TGTGCCAGCAGTTTATCCGAGCGGACAGATCTCCTATTC
CDR3 protein: CASSLSERTDLLF

V gene: TRBV20-1
clone size: many
D gene: TRBD2
J gene: TRBJ2-5
CDR3 DNA: TGCAGTGCAAAAGGACTAGCGGAAAACCAAGAGACCCAGTACTTC
CDR3 protein: CSAKGLAENQETQYF

V gene: TRBV6-6
clone size: many
D gene: .
J gene: TRBJ2-1
CDR3 DNA: TGTGCCAGCAGTTCGACAGTCTACAATGAGCAGTTCTTC
CDR3 protein: CASSSTVYNEQFF

V gene: TRBV6-2/TRBV6-3
clone size: many
D gene: TRBD2
J gene: TRBJ2-1
CDR3 DNA: TGTGCCAGCAGTTACCTAGCGGGGGACAATGAGCAGTTCTTC
CDR3 protein: CASSYLAGDNEQFF

V gene: TRBV5-1
clone size: many
D gene: .
J gene: TRBJ2-3
CDR3 DNA: TGCGCCAGCAGAACTGCCGAGGGCCGGCGAGATACGCAGTATTTT
CDR3 protein: CASRTAEGRRDTQYF

V gene: TRBV29-1
clone size: .
D gene: .
J gene: TRBJ2-1
CDR3 DNA: TGCAGCGCCCTTGGGTGGTACAATGAGCAGTTCTTC
CDR3 protein: CSALGWYNEQFF

V gene: TRBV7-6
clone size: many
D gene: TRBD1
J gene: TRBJ2-4
CDR3 DNA: TGTGCCAGCAGCGCCGCGCCCGGGACAGGGAATGCCAAAAACATTCAGTACTTC
CDR3 protein: CASSAAPGTGNAKNIQYF

V gene: TRBV24-1
clone size: many
D gene: TRBD1
J gene: TRBJ2-1
CDR3 DNA: TGTGCCACCAGTGACCCCGGGACAGGGCCCGAAGGTGAGCAGTTCTTC
CDR3 protein: CATSDPGTGPEGEQFF

V gene: TRBV7-9
clone size: many
D gene: .
J gene: TRBJ1-6
CDR3 DNA: TGTGCCAGCAGCCTGACAGGCAGCTCCTATAATTCACCCCTCCACTTT
CDR3 protein: CASSLTGSSYNSPLHF

V gene: TRBV7-2
clone size: many
D gene: .
J gene: TRBJ2-3
CDR3 DNA: TGTGCCAGCAGGGACTCGGCCCTCACAGATACGCAGTATTTT
CDR3 protein: CASRDSALTDTQYF

V gene: TRBV11-2
clone size: .
D gene: .
J gene: TRBJ2-3
CDR3 DNA: TGTGCCAGCAGCTTACTTAGTGCCCAGGCTCCAGATACGCAGTATTTT
CDR3 protein: CASSLLSAQAPDTQYF

V gene: TRBV29-1
clone size: many
D gene: .
J gene: TRBJ1-5
CDR3 DNA: TGCAGCGTGGGCAGGGATCAGCCCCAGCATTTT
CDR3 protein: CSVGRDQPQHF

V gene: TRBV7-2
clone size: many
D gene: .
J gene: TRBJ2-5
CDR3 DNA: TGTGCCAGCAGCTTAGGTTGGTCCCAAGAGACCCAGTACTTC
CDR3 protein: CASSLGWSQETQYF

V gene: TRBV2
clone size: many
D gene: .
J gene: TRBJ2-2
CDR3 DNA: TGTGCCAGCAAATTGCTGGGTAACACCGGGGAGCTGTTTTTT
CDR3 protein: CASKLLGNTGELFF

V gene: TRBV7-9
clone size: large
D gene: .
J gene: TRBJ1-4
CDR3 DNA: TGTGCCAGCAGCAAGCGGAGGGAGGATGAAAAACTGTTTTTT
CDR3 protein: CASSKRREDEKLFF

V gene: TRBV5-1
clone size: many
D gene: TRBD2
J gene: TRBJ2-1
CDR3 DNA: TGCGCCAGCAGCGCGGGGGGAAATGAGCAGTTCTTC
CDR3 protein: CASSAGGNEQFF

V gene: TRBV7-2
clone size: many
D gene: .
J gene: TRBJ2-4
CDR3 DNA: TGTGCCAGCAGCCTATTCTTAGCCAAAAACATTCAGTACTTC
CDR3 protein: CASSLFLAKNIQYF

V gene: TRBV7-2
clone size: many
D gene: TRBD1
J gene: TRBJ2-7
CDR3 DNA: TGTGCCAGCAGCGCGACCCACAGGGGGGACTACGAGCAGTACTTC
CDR3 protein: CASSATHRGDYEQYF

V gene: TRBV7-2
clone size: many
D gene: .
J gene: TRBJ2-7
CDR3 DNA: TGTGCCAGCGGCCAAGAATACGAGCAGTACTTC
CDR3 protein: CASGQEYEQYF

V gene: TRBV5-1
clone size: many
D gene: TRBD1
J gene: TRBJ2-5
CDR3 DNA: TGCGCCAGCAGCTTTAGGACAGGGCAAGAGACCCAGTACTTC
CDR3 protein: CASSFRTGQETQYF

V gene: TRBV7-2
clone size: .
D gene: .
J gene: TRBJ2-5
CDR3 DNA: TGTGCCAGCAGCCCCACCTCCTTAACCGGGACCGACTTC
CDR3 protein: CASSPTSLTGTDF

V gene: TRBV5-1
clone size: many
D gene: TRBD2
J gene: TRBJ2-1
CDR3 DNA: TGCGCCAGCAGCCCACGGACTAGCGGGAGCCCCTACAATGAGCAGTTCTTC
CDR3 protein: CASSPRTSGSPYNEQFF

V gene: TRBV5-5
clone size: many
D gene: TRBD1
J gene: TRBJ1-5
CDR3 DNA: TGTGCCAGCAGCGAGGCGACAGGGGGTCATCAGCCCCAGCATTTT
CDR3 protein: CASSEATGGHQPQHF

V gene: TRBV5-4
clone size: .
D gene: .
J gene: TRBJ1-2
CDR3 DNA: TGTGCCAGCAGGGGTCAGAGCGAGGGCTACACCTTC
CDR3 protein: CASRGQSEGYTF

V gene: TRBV7-6
clone size: many
D gene: .
J gene: TRBJ1-2
CDR3 DNA: TGTGCCAGCAGCCCGGGGGACTATGGCTACACCTTC
CDR3 protein: CASSPGDYGYTF

V gene: TRBV5-1
clone size: many
D gene: .
J gene: TRBJ2-1
CDR3 DNA: TGCGCCAGCAGCTTGGATTCCGTAGCTCGAGGAGGGCAGTTCTTC
CDR3 protein: CASSLDSVARGGQFF

V gene: TRBV19
clone size: many
D gene: TRBD1
J gene: TRBJ1-5
CDR3 DNA: TGTGCCAGTAGTGACAGGGTCAATCAGCCCCAGCATTTT
CDR3 protein: CASSDRVNQPQHF

V gene: TRBV7-2
clone size: many
D gene: .
J gene: TRBJ2-2
CDR3 DNA: TGTGCCAGCAGCTTGGCAATTATAATCAACACCGGGGAGCTGTTTTTT
CDR3 protein: CASSLAIIINTGELFF

V gene: TRBV12-3/TRBV12-4
clone size: many
D gene: .
J gene: TRBJ2-1
CDR3 DNA: TGTGCCAGCAGTTTCCCTGGGAATGAGCAGTTCTTC
CDR3 protein: CASSFPGNEQFF

V gene: TRBV29-1
clone size: many
D gene: .
J gene: TRBJ2-1
CDR3 DNA: TGCAGCGCATACCGGACGGATTCCTACAATGAGCAGTTCTTC
CDR3 protein: CSAYRTDSYNEQFF

V gene: TRBV3-1
clone size: many
D gene: TRBD2
J gene: TRBJ2-5
CDR3 DNA: TGTGCCAGCCTAACTAGCGGGATGGGAGAGACCCAGTACTTC
CDR3 protein: CASLTSGMGETQYF

V gene: TRBV7-2
clone size: .
D gene: .
J gene: TRBJ1-1
CDR3 DNA: TGTGCCAGCAGCCCCGAGAATTCCCAGAACACTGAAGCTTTCTTT
CDR3 protein: CASSPENSQNTEAFF

V gene: TRBV20-1
clone size: many
D gene: TRBD1
J gene: TRBJ2-7
CDR3 DNA: TGCACCCCGACAGGGGGCAACGAGCAGTACTTC
CDR3 protein: CTPTGGNEQYF

V gene: TRBV29-1
clone size: many
D gene: .
J gene: TRBJ1-2
CDR3 DNA: TGCAGCGTTAATATGGGGCAGGGTGAAGGCTACACCTTC
CDR3 protein: CSVNMGQGEGYTF